One and the same sample provided the 20 T cell receptor beta chains below, sequenced in a study of Ad26.COV2.S vaccination and SARS-CoV-2 variants. The repertoire was sequenced with immunoSEQ multiplex PCR; TCRdb's copy has only in-frame clones and lacks some. The sample yields 200,000 to 250,000 clones, roughly 90% seen once. The treatment denotes: 15 to 20 received Ad26.COV2.S at low or high dose, single or two shots; 5 received placebo; per-sample allocation not given. Sample collection was performed on day 63 after the first vaccine or placebo injection. The sample in question was peripheral blood, obtained in a trial of Ad26.COV2.S vaccine versus placebo. All receptors derive from a person between 18 and 65 years old who received the Ad26.COV2.S COVID-19 vaccine or a placebo.

V is TRBV27 and J is TRBJ1-2; 10 bases are shared with TRBD1. Trimming at V came to 3 bases and at J to 5 bases, leaving 12 bases not matched to a gene. Germline V CDR1 and CDR2: MNHEY, SMNVEV (reference sequence). This CDR3 is built from 17 residues. DNA for the CDR3: TGTGCCAGCAGTTTCCAACCGCCGGGACAGGGGAGGTATGGCTACACCTTC. Protein product: CASSFQPPGQGRYGYTF.

V is TRBV5-5 and J is TRBJ1-2; no clear D. CDR3 length equals 14 residues. Germline CDR1 and CDR2: SGHKS and YYEKEE (reference sequence). V lost 4 bases to trimming and J lost 6 bases, with 16 bases between them. CDR3 in amino acids: CASSRATGDHGYTF. The CDR3 DNA reads as TGTGCCAGCAGCCGCGCGACTGGCGACCATGGCTACACCTTC.

There are a few counts of this clone. The V gene is TRBV27, the J gene TRBJ2-3, with 8 nucleotides matching TRBD1. Trimming at V came to 2 bases and at J to 3 bases, leaving 10 bases not matched to a gene. CDR1 is MNHEY and CDR2 is SMNVEV in the germline V gene (reference sequence). The CDR3 extends over 17 amino acids. The CDR3 here is CASSLKFRQGITDTQYF. The CDR3 DNA is TGTGCCAGCAGTTTAAAGTTTAGACAGGGGATAACAGATACGCAGTATTTT.

This sequence joins TRBV29-1 and TRBJ2-3; possible D gene TRBD1, 5 bases. This CDR3 region has 14 residues. Trimming left V 3 bases short and J 4 bases short, with 14 bases between. From germline, CDR1 is SQVTM and CDR2 ANQGSEA. The CDR3 loop reads CSVDSRREADTQYF. The CDR3 region has the DNA TGCAGCGTTGATTCGCGCAGGGAAGCAGATACGCAGTATTTT.

The genes are TRBV6-2 or TRBV6-3 and TRBJ2-7; the D gene is possibly TRBD1 (6 bases). Germline loops: CDR1 MNHEY, CDR2 SVGEGT. V was clipped by 4 bases and J by 13 bases, with 23 bases between them. The CDR3 has 14 residues. CDR3 in amino acids: CASSSYPIGQWVYF. In DNA, the CDR3 is TGTGCCAGCAGTTCCTACCCGATAGGACAGTGGGTTTACTTC.

The V call is TRBV10-3, the J call TRBJ1-5; D remains unclear. The CDR3 consists of 14 residues. From germline, CDR1 is ENHRY and CDR2 SYGVKD. V lost 6 bases and J 4 bases, leaving 13 bases between the germline ends. CDR3 nucleotides: TGTGCCATCAGAGAAAACGATATTAATCAGCCCCAGCATTTT. Its translation is CAIRENDINQPQHF.

The V call is TRBV29-1, the J call TRBJ2-5; possible D gene TRBD1, 5 bases. This CDR3 spans 15 amino acids. Trimming cost V 5 bases and J 2 bases, with 18 bases left between them. Per the germline V gene, CDR1 is SQVTM and CDR2 is ANQGSEA. CDR3 protein: CSVPKSAGAQETQYF. Here the CDR3 DNA reads TGCAGCGTTCCCAAATCAGCTGGGGCTCAAGAGACCCAGTACTTC.

This clone has just a few counts. The chain couples TRBV18 to TRBJ1-2; D call uncertain. Trimming stripped 1 base from V and 0 bases from J, with 9 bases between. Germline lookup yields CDR1 KGHSH and CDR2 LQKENI. There are 15 residues in the CDR3. CDR3: CASSPQQTTNYGYTF. The CDR3 DNA reads as TGTGCCAGCTCACCACAACAGACCACTAACTATGGCTACACCTTC.

V is TRBV6-5 and J is TRBJ1-6, with D possibly being TRBD1 (6 bases). Deletions cut 8 bases from V and 5 bases from J, with 10 bases between. The CDR3 spans 13 residues. Per germline, CDR1 MNHEY and CDR2 SVGAGI. CDR3 coding DNA: TGTGCCAGCCACAGGGTCAATAATTCACCCCTCCACTTT. Its protein product is CASHRVNNSPLHF.

The chain links TRBV6-5 to TRBJ1-5, with D unclear. Trimming took off 0 bases at V and 9 bases at J, with 9 bases between the two ends. CDR1 is MNHEY and CDR2 is SVGAGI in the germline V gene. There are 13 residues in the CDR3. CDR3 sequence: CASSYSPAGPQHF. For the CDR3, the DNA is TGTGCCAGCAGTTACTCGCCCGCGGGGCCCCAGCATTTT.

This clone was counted once. This chain joins TRBV10-3 and TRBJ1-1; D remains unclear. V shed 0 bases and J shed 0 bases, with 5 bases lying between them. The CDR3 is made up of 14 amino acids. Germline CDR1 is ENHRY and CDR2 is SYGVKD. CDR3 coding DNA: TGTGCCATCAGTGAGTCGAGTATGAACACTGAAGCTTTCTTT. Translating it yields CAISESSMNTEAFF.

This clone was detected only once. This CDR3 reads CASSGSGGNQPQHF. The CDR3 DNA is TGTGCCAGCAGTGGATCGGGGGGCAATCAGCCCCAGCATTTT. The chain recombines TRBV2 with TRBJ1-5, with TRBD1 as a possible D gene (5 bases). The CDR3 is made up of 14 amino acids. Trimming shortened V by 4 bases and J by 2 bases, and 9 bases separated the two germline ends. Germline-derived CDR1 and CDR2 are SNHLY and FYNNEI.

The gene calls are TRBV5-1 and TRBJ2-1; D is uncertain. V was shortened by 1 base and J by 7 bases, with 15 bases between the two germline ends. CDR3 length equals 15 residues. CDR1 SGHRS and CDR2 YFSETQ come from the germline V gene. In DNA form, the CDR3 reads TGCGCCAGCAGCTTGCTCGCCCGTTACTTGAATGAGCAGTTCTTC. It translates to CASSLLARYLNEQFF.

The CDR3 coding sequence is TGTGCCAGCAGTTACTCCGCGGAGCGGGAGGAAGATACGCAGTATTTT. Translated, it gives CASSYSAEREEDTQYF. The rearrangement joins TRBV6-2 or TRBV6-3 to TRBJ2-3, with 9 bases matching TRBD2. The CDR3 has 16 amino acids. The junction had 6 bases not matched to a gene; V was cut back by 0 bases and J by 5 bases. Germline V gene data show CDR1 as MNHEY and CDR2 as SVGEGT.

The V and J genes are TRBV7-2 and TRBJ1-6; TRBD1 aligns across 8 bases. Germline-derived CDR1 and CDR2 are SGHTA and FQGNSA. Trimming cost V 1 base and J 7 bases; bases outside gene matches: 0. The CDR3 extends over 14 amino acids. Here the CDR3 reads CASSLGTGNSPLHF. DNA of the CDR3: TGTGCCAGCAGCTTAGGGACAGGGAATTCACCCCTCCACTTT.

The chain carries TRBV28 and TRBJ2-7; 9 bases align to TRBD1. Germline CDR1 MDHEN, CDR2 SYDVKM. Trimming removed 4 bases from V and 4 bases from J; junction bases left unmatched: 5. The CDR3 is made up of 14 amino acids. The CDR3 loop is CASSSQGAPYEQYF. The CDR3 bases are TGTGCCAGCAGTTCACAGGGGGCTCCATACGAGCAGTACTTC.

The V gene is TRBV10-1, the J gene TRBJ2-7; TRBD2 matches 11 bases. The ends lost 4 bases at V and 4 bases at J; junction bases unmatched: 9. This CDR3 comprises 16 residues. CDR1 WNHNN and CDR2 SYGVQD come from the germline V gene (reference sequence). The CDR3 region is CASSGRGPSGRYEQYF. The CDR3, as DNA: TGCGCCAGCAGTGGTCGGGGGCCTAGCGGGAGGTACGAGCAGTACTTC.

This clone was detected a few times. The chain carries TRBV6-5 and TRBJ1-1; D is ambiguous. The V and J ends lost 6 bases and 0 bases respectively, with 5 bases between them. The CDR3 sequence is 12 residues long. CDR1 MNHEY and CDR2 SVGAGI come from the germline V gene. Written as DNA, the CDR3 is TGTGCCAGCAGGGTTGTGAACACTGAAGCTTTCTTT. This codes for CASRVVNTEAFF.

The rearrangement joins TRBV12-3 or TRBV12-4 to TRBJ2-7; D gene uncertain. This CDR3 contains 11 residues. V dropped 4 bases and J dropped 4 bases, with 5 bases sitting between them. CDR3 nucleotide sequence: TGTGCCAGCAGTTCAAAATACGAGCAGTACTTC. This codes for CASSSKYEQYF.

This chain uses TRBV4-3 with TRBJ2-7; 7 bases are shared with TRBD1. This CDR3 spans 15 amino acids. Germline CDR1 is LGHNA and CDR2 is YSLEER. V was clipped by 0 bases and J by 0 bases; unmatched bases: 2. CDR3 DNA sequence: TGCGCCAGCAGCCAAGAACACAGGGGCTCCTACGAGCAGTACTTC. Its protein is CASSQEHRGSYEQYF.